This paragraph reports one TCR beta chain. The table lists this clonotype with many counts. No antigen is known for it. No quality values exist for individual bases; no much larger clone is one base distant. This record belongs to a study of T-cell reconstitution after alpha-beta-depleted transplantation in children (dated by TCRdb to 2016 to 2018). At the level of the whole study: T-cell immune reconstitution after TCRalphabeta/CD19-depleted allogeneic hematopoietic cell transplantation in children was quantitatively tracked in the study by means of TCR repertoire profiling.

Libraries were prepared through PCR. TCRdb lists the instrument as Illumina HiSeq 2500. TCR libraries were prepared with molecular barcoding, using unique molecular identifiers to normalize TCRbeta repertoire quantification. TCRdb ran its own pipeline on the public reads, namely fastp trimming at Q25 and MiXCR clone calling, and kept in-frame beta chains. Rows are combined by CDR3 protein, so each entry shows the most common genes and DNA. Present in this sample are a few hundred thousand distinct CDR3 sequences, 10% to 13% of which were seen just once. The ten largest account for around 2.3% of the sample. The V end loses 1 base and the J end loses 1 base, and a stretch of 7 bases separates them. From the cysteine up to the phenylalanine, the CDR3 has a length of 14 residues. The kept DNA is CDR3 alone, 42 bases in frame from the first base. The germline V gene (reference sequence) provides CDR1 LGHDT and CDR2 YNNKEL.

The chain uses TRBV3-1 and TRBJ2-5; the D gene identity is not certain. This material consisted of PBMCs from the stem cell graft donor, taken from the stem cell graft. The sequence derives from a human donor who donated a stem cell graft to a child with acute lymphoblastic leukemia. The DNA is TGTGCCAGCAGCCAAGCGTCAGGCCAAGAGACCCAGTACTTC. This yields the protein CASSQASGQETQYF.